The 25 T cell receptor beta chains in this list originate from one sample, sequenced in a study of T cell responses to AZD1222 COVID-19 vaccine. Only in-frame clones appear in the TCRdb table, and some are missing; sequencing was by immunoSEQ multiplex PCR. The sample carries 55,000 to 90,000 clones, around 84% recorded once. The sequencing here drew on peripheral blood, taken on day 0 of AZD1222 vaccination. The receptors were sampled from an adult in good health.

V gene TRBV5-6 combines with J gene TRBJ2-1; TRBD1 or TRBD2 may be the D gene (6 bases each). Trimming pared 5 bases from V and 10 bases from J, leaving 16 bases between. This CDR3 is 13 amino acids long. The germline gives CDR1 SGHDT, CDR2 YYEEEE. CDR3 nucleotide sequence: TGTGCCAGCAGGAATACCGGGGGCGGGGAGCAGTTCTTC. Its translation is CASRNTGGGEQFF.

This clone appeared a single time. The genes are TRBV18 and TRBJ1-1; D remains unclear. CDR3 length: 12 residues. Trimming pared 6 bases from V and 6 bases from J, leaving 11 bases between. CDR1 and CDR2 from the germline V gene are KGHSH and LQKENI. CDR3 residues: CASSASTAEAFF. CDR3 nucleotide sequence: TGTGCCAGCTCCGCGAGTACGGCTGAAGCTTTCTTT.

The chain has TRBV7-9 and TRBJ2-3, with TRBD1 matching over 8 bases. The CDR3 totals 16 residues. The trim removed 2 bases at V and 4 bases at J, leaving 8 bases unmatched. Germline V CDR1 and CDR2: SEHNR, FQNEAQ (reference sequence). The CDR3 DNA follows: TGTGCCAGCAGCTTACTTTGGGACAGGAATTCAGATACGCAGTATTTT. It codes for CASSLLWDRNSDTQYF.

The chain carries TRBV3-1 (or the pseudogene TRBV3-2) and TRBJ2-7, with TRBD1 as a possible D gene (5 bases). Per germline, CDR1 LGHDT and CDR2 YNNKEL (reference sequence). V gave up 0 bases and J gave up 3 bases, with 15 bases separating them. The CDR3 runs to 16 residues. Here the CDR3 reads CASSQDGHNIFYEQYF. The CDR3 DNA follows: TGTGCCAGCAGCCAAGACGGACATAACATCTTCTACGAGCAGTACTTC.

In this sample, this clone turned up a few times. The gene calls are TRBV28 and TRBJ1-2; TRBD1 agrees at 10 bases. J lost 8 bases, V lost 4 bases, and 16 bases had no gene match. The CDR3 sequence is 17 residues long. CDR1 and CDR2 (germline): MDHEN, SYDVKM. The CDR3 coding sequence is TGTGCCAGCAGTTCCGCTTCGACAGGGGGCAGGATGAGGGGCTACACCTTC. This gives the protein CASSSASTGGRMRGYTF.

The gene calls are TRBV6-4 and TRBJ2-1; 10 bases line up with TRBD2. J was trimmed by 3 bases and V by 6 bases; bases with no gene match: 5. CDR1 and CDR2 (germline): MRHNA, SNTAGT. The CDR3 runs to 15 residues. Here the CDR3 DNA reads TGTGCCAGCAGAGGACTAGCGGATAACTACAATGAGCAGTTCTTC. As protein: CASRGLADNYNEQFF.

V gene TRBV30 combines with J gene TRBJ1-1, with 7 bases aligning to TRBD1. The CDR3 length is 13 residues. With 3 bases clipped from V and 1 base from J, the junction kept 2 bases outside the gene matches. Germline assignment: CDR1 GTSNPN and CDR2 SVGIG (reference sequence). CDR3 loop: CAWRGTANTEAFF. CDR3 bases: TGTGCCTGGAGGGGGACAGCGAACACTGAAGCTTTCTTT.

The CDR3 loop reads CASSLGTHNTGELFF. Written as DNA, the CDR3 is TGTGCCAGCAGCTTAGGCACCCACAACACCGGGGAGCTGTTTTTT. The chain has TRBV7-2 and TRBJ2-2; no clear D. CDR1 is SGHTA and CDR2 is FQGNSA in the germline V gene. V was cut by 1 base and J by 2 bases, with 8 bases left in between. The CDR3 totals 15 residues.

The chain is built from TRBV5-1 and TRBJ1-2, with TRBD1 as a possible D gene (6 bases). From germline, CDR1 is SGHRS and CDR2 YFSETQ. CDR3 length: 15 amino acids. Trimming took 4 bases from V and 6 from J, leaving 19 bases between them. CDR3 in DNA: TGCGCCAGCAGCCCTACGCCGACAGGACCCCATGGCTACACCTTC. Amino acids: CASSPTPTGPHGYTF.

The rearrangement links TRBV2 to TRBJ1-1; D gene ambiguous. V lost 4 bases and J lost 0, with 9 bases in between. The CDR3 is made up of 14 amino acids. The germline V gene encodes CDR1 SNHLY and CDR2 FYNNEI. CDR3 coding DNA: TGTGCCAGCAGTGCTCAAGGTATGAACACTGAAGCTTTCTTT. It is translated as CASSAQGMNTEAFF.

The genes are TRBV11-2 and TRBJ2-7; 7 positions agree with TRBD1. Germline CDR1 SGHAT, CDR2 FQNNGV. This CDR3 spans 16 amino acids. The V gene end was trimmed by 5 bases and the J gene end by 0 bases; junction bases not matched to a gene: 10. CDR3 bases: TGTGCCAGCAGCCGTGTACCGGGGACAGTCTCCTACGAGCAGTACTTC. This gives the protein CASSRVPGTVSYEQYF.

The chain is built from TRBV3-1 (or the pseudogene TRBV3-2) and TRBJ2-3, with D unclear. This CDR3 region has 13 residues. CDR1 and CDR2 (germline): LGHDT, YNNKEL (reference sequence). Trimming took 1 base from V and 4 from J, leaving 6 bases between them. CDR3 in DNA: TGTGCCAGCAGCCAAGCCGGGTCAGATACGCAGTATTTT. It yields the protein CASSQAGSDTQYF.

V usage is TRBV28 and J usage is TRBJ1-4; D may be TRBD1 (5 bases). The germline gives CDR1 MDHEN, CDR2 SYDVKM. The CDR3 consists of 16 residues. With 3 bases removed from V and 3 bases from J, the gap between germline ends came to 14 bases. CDR3 sequence reads: CASSFSSGTANEKLFF. The CDR3 coding sequence is TGTGCCAGCAGTTTTTCATCGGGGACGGCTAATGAAAAACTGTTTTTT.

The rearrangement uses TRBV11-2 and TRBJ2-4, with D uncertain. The CDR3 has 15 amino acids. Germline assignment: CDR1 SGHAT and CDR2 FQNNGV. The V gene lost 1 base and the J gene lost 6 bases, with 13 bases spanning the gap. Here the CDR3 reads CASSLGWGNGNIQYF. The DNA of the CDR3 is TGTGCCAGCAGCTTAGGGTGGGGTAATGGAAACATTCAGTACTTC.

The chain links TRBV11-3 to TRBJ1-1; 8 positions match TRBD1. Germline assignment: CDR1 SGHNT and CDR2 YENEEA. The trim removed 5 bases at V and 3 bases at J, leaving 5 bases unmatched. The CDR3 is 14 residues long. The CDR3 sequence: CASSLRGHDTEAFF. CDR3 coding DNA: TGTGCCAGCAGCCTCAGGGGGCACGACACTGAAGCTTTCTTT.

The V gene is TRBV14, the J gene TRBJ2-7; no clear D gene. Trimming removed 0 bases from V and 4 bases from J, with 19 bases in between. The CDR3 consists of 17 residues. Germline CDR1 and CDR2: SGHDN and FVKESK. CDR3 in DNA: TGTGCCAGCAGCCAAGATTCTAAGTTATGGGGAAGATACGAGCAGTACTTC. As protein: CASSQDSKLWGRYEQYF.

A single count supports this clone. V usage is TRBV19 and J usage is TRBJ1-1; TRBD1 matches at 10 bases. Losses at the gene ends were 1 base for V and 11 bases for J; bases not matched to a gene: 13. The CDR3 totals 16 residues. Germline CDR1 LNHDA, CDR2 SQIVND (reference sequence). CDR3 protein: CASSIGPPGQGTGAFF. The CDR3 nucleotides are TGTGCCAGTAGTATAGGTCCACCGGGACAGGGGACAGGCGCTTTCTTT.

The chain couples TRBV24-1 to TRBJ1-2; maybe TRBD1 (5 bases). Germline loops: CDR1 KGHDR, CDR2 SFDVKD. This CDR3 comprises 16 residues. V was trimmed by 3 bases and J by 5 bases, leaving 18 bases between them. The CDR3 sequence is CATSDPTNQGSYGYTF. The CDR3 nucleotides are TGTGCCACCAGTGATCCTACCAACCAGGGATCATATGGCTACACCTTC.

A few counts support this clone. The genes are TRBV28 and TRBJ1-2, with 7 positions matching TRBD1. Germline CDR1 MDHEN, CDR2 SYDVKM. The V gene end was trimmed by 6 bases and the J gene end by 7 bases; junction bases not matched to a gene: 17. The CDR3 length is 16 residues. CDR3 DNA sequence: TGTGCCAGCAGCCCCGGACAGGTTCTTATATTGGGTGGCTACACCTTC. As protein: CASSPGQVLILGGYTF.

This rearrangement joins TRBV6-5 to TRBJ2-2; maybe TRBD1 (6 bases). Trimming took off 6 bases at V and 6 bases at J, with 14 bases between the two ends. Germline CDR1 reads MNHEY; CDR2 reads SVGAGI. The CDR3 has 14 residues. In nucleotides, the CDR3 is TGTGCCAGCAGGATCGTACAGGGTGCCGGGGAGCTGTTTTTT. Its translation: CASRIVQGAGELFF.

The gene calls are TRBV27 and TRBJ1-6, with 7 bases aligning to TRBD1. This CDR3 contains 16 residues. The germline V gene encodes CDR1 MNHEY and CDR2 SMNVEV (reference sequence). V was pared by 6 bases and J by 11 bases, with 16 bases of the junction left unmatched. The CDR3 spells CASSLSGQAQLTPLHF. The DNA for the CDR3 is TGTGCCAGCAGCCTTTCCGGACAGGCTCAACTAACACCCCTCCACTTT.

The J gene is TRBJ2-1, the V gene TRBV11-3; TRBD2 matches 8 bases. The CDR3 has 15 residues. Losses at the gene ends were 2 bases for V and 0 bases for J; bases not matched to a gene: 0. Germline V gene sequence: CDR1 SGHNT, CDR2 YENEEA. The CDR3 sequence: CASSLLAGSYNEQFF. As DNA, the CDR3 is TGTGCCAGCAGCTTACTAGCGGGCTCCTACAATGAGCAGTTCTTC. Looking up the rest from reference TRBV11-3 and TRBJ2-1 gives the full variable domain: EAGVVQSPRYKIIEKKQPVAFWCNPISGHNTLYWYLQNLGQGPELLIRYENEEAVDDSQLPKDRFSAERLKGVDSTLKIQPAELGDSAVYLCASSLLAGSYNEQFFGPGTRLTVL.

This rearrangement joins TRBV5-1 to TRBJ1-2; D gene ambiguous. This CDR3 region has 15 residues. Germline assignment: CDR1 SGHRS and CDR2 YFSETQ. Trimming pared 0 bases from V and 2 bases from J, leaving 11 bases between. CDR3 in amino acids: CASSLVGSSNYGYTF. CDR3 DNA sequence: TGCGCCAGCAGCTTGGTTGGCAGCTCAAACTATGGCTACACCTTC.

This clone was picked up a small number of times. The chain recombines TRBV27 with TRBJ1-1; D ambiguous. CDR3 length: 15 amino acids. From germline, CDR1 is MNHEY and CDR2 SMNVEV (reference sequence). Deletions cut 4 bases from V and 0 bases from J, with 12 bases between. CDR3 amino acids: CASSSRKGVNTEAFF. The CDR3 bases are TGTGCCAGCAGTTCCCGTAAGGGCGTGAACACTGAAGCTTTCTTT.

This chain joins TRBV7-9 and TRBJ2-1; 7 bases fit TRBD2. J lost 14 bases, V lost 5 bases, and 21 bases had no gene match. This CDR3 has 16 residues. Germline V lookup: CDR1 SEHNR, CDR2 FQNEAQ (reference sequence). The CDR3 nucleotides are TGTGCCAGCAGCCCACGGGTTGGGCCCCAGCGGGGTGCAAAGTTCTTC. This codes for CASSPRVGPQRGAKFF.